The 28 T cell receptor beta chains given below trace back to one sample, sequenced in a study of human T cells and chemical hapten exposure. Time point of the sample: pre-sensitization, week 0. This sample's treatment: therapeutic diphenylcyclopropenone sensitization with weekly scalp DPC. TCRdb recomputed calls from the RACE reads with MiXCR, one row per CDR3 protein. The table includes 270,000 or so distinct CDR3 sequences, around 7% detected once. The source material was whole blood, sampled in connection with sensitization to the hapten diphenylcyclopropenone (DPC). Every receptor here comes from a man aged 18 to 29 with alopecia areata. Some clones in this sample may be carry-over from other donors' samples.

The genes are TRBV20-1 and TRBJ2-1, with TRBD2 matching over 10 bases. Losses at the gene ends were 0 bases for V and 5 bases for J; bases not matched to a gene: 7. The germline V gene encodes CDR1 DFQATT and CDR2 SNEGSKA (reference sequence). The CDR3 has 16 amino acids. CDR3 sequence reads: CSARDPNSGGNNEQFF. CDR3 coding DNA: TGCAGTGCTAGAGATCCAAATAGCGGGGGGAACAATGAGCAGTTCTTC.

This clonotype was detected a few times. This rearrangement joins TRBV20-1 to TRBJ2-1; a possible D gene is TRBD1 (6 bases). The germline V gene encodes CDR1 DFQATT and CDR2 SNEGSKA (reference sequence). V gave up 1 base and J gave up 0 bases, with 19 bases separating them. This CDR3 spans 18 amino acids. The CDR3 DNA reads as TGCAGTGCTAGAGGAGATAACTACAGGGTATCCTCCTACAATGAGCAGTTCTTC. This gives the protein CSARGDNYRVSSYNEQFF.

The chain couples TRBV7-9 to TRBJ1-4; unclear D gene. The CDR3 contains 16 residues. CDR1 and CDR2 (germline): SEHNR, FQNEAQ (reference sequence). V lost 1 base to trimming and J lost 0 bases, with 9 bases between them. The CDR3 DNA follows: TGTGCCAGCAGCTTAGAAAGAGGGTCAACTAATGAAAAACTGTTTTTT. This translates into CASSLERGSTNEKLFF. The full variable domain, in which reference TRBV7-9 and TRBJ1-4 provide the parts outside the CDR3, is DTGVSQNPRHKITKRGQNVTFRCDPISEHNRLYWYRQTLGQGPEFLTYFQNEAQLEKSRLLSDRFSAERPKGSFSTLEIQRTEQGDSAMYLCASSLERGSTNEKLFFGSGTQLSVL.

This clonotype was seen a few times. The chain couples TRBV27 to TRBJ2-1, with D perhaps matching TRBD1 (5 bases). V shed 3 bases and J shed 6 bases, with 12 bases lying between them. Germline CDR1 is MNHEY and CDR2 is SMNVEV (reference sequence). CDR3 length: 14 residues. CDR3 region: CASSLYQGSNEQFF. The CDR3 nucleotides read TGTGCCAGCAGTTTGTATCAGGGTTCCAATGAGCAGTTCTTC.

This clonotype was counted between two and nine times. The gene calls are TRBV9 and TRBJ1-1; 8 bases are shared with TRBD1. This CDR3 is 17 amino acids long. With V trimmed by 4 bases and J by 1 base, 12 bases remained unmatched. Looked up from germline, CDR1 is SGDLS and CDR2 is YYNGEE. The CDR3: CASSTRGQGIWNTEAFF. The CDR3 nucleotides are TGTGCCAGCAGCACGAGAGGACAGGGAATCTGGAACACTGAAGCTTTCTTT.

The chain employs TRBV5-5 and TRBJ1-2, with a possible D match to TRBD1 (5 bases). V was trimmed by 5 bases and J by 6 bases, leaving 14 bases between them. The germline gives CDR1 SGHKS, CDR2 YYEKEE (reference sequence). This CDR3 has 13 residues. The CDR3, as DNA: TGTGCCAGCAGGCTGCTGGGGGTCGATGGCTACACCTTC. Its protein product is CASRLLGVDGYTF.

V usage is TRBV7-3 and J usage is TRBJ2-1, with 8 bases fitting TRBD2. The CDR3 has 16 amino acids. With 2 bases clipped from V and 9 bases from J, the junction kept 12 bases outside the gene matches. CDR1 is SGHTA, CDR2 FQGTGA, per germline. The CDR3 loop is CASSLDPRGGRSEQFF. The CDR3 coding sequence is TGTGCCAGCAGCTTAGACCCTCGGGGGGGCCGCTCTGAGCAGTTCTTC.

A few counts support this clonotype. The chain is built from TRBV14 and TRBJ2-3; a weak D match, TRBD1 (6 bases). With 0 bases removed from V and 1 base from J, the gap between germline ends came to 11 bases. CDR1 and CDR2 from the germline V gene are SGHDN and FVKESK. The CDR3 totals 16 residues. CDR3 DNA: TGTGCCAGCAGCCAAGATTGGGCAGGGGGCACAGATACGCAGTATTTT. This codes for CASSQDWAGGTDTQYF. Full variable domain (outside the CDR3, taken from reference TRBV14 and TRBJ2-3): EAGVTQFPSHSVIEKGQTVTLRCDPISGHDNLYWYRRVMGKEIKFLLHFVKESKQDESGMPNNRFLAERTGGTYSTLKVQPAELEDSGVYFCASSQDWAGGTDTQYFGPGTRLTVL.

The sample holds many counts of this clonotype. The V call is TRBV6-5, the J call TRBJ1-6; no reliable D call. The germline V gene has CDR1 MNHEY and CDR2 SVGAGI. Trimming cost V 4 bases and J 10 bases, with 14 bases left between them. This CDR3 spans 14 amino acids. The chain's CDR3 is CASSLYGEDSPLHF. As DNA, the CDR3 is TGTGCCAGCAGTTTATACGGTGAGGACTCACCCCTCCACTTT.

The chain employs TRBV18 and TRBJ1-3; no reliable D call. Germline V gene data show CDR1 as KGHSH and CDR2 as LQKENI. The CDR3 loop spans 11 amino acids. The germline V and J ends were trimmed by 3 bases and 14 bases, with 11 bases remaining between them. Written as DNA, the CDR3 is TGTGCCAGCTCACCCGGCCGTCCCCTATATTTT. This codes for CASSPGRPLYF. Full variable domain (missing parts from reference TRBV18 and TRBJ1-3): NAGVMQNPRHLVRRRGQEARLRCSPMKGHSHVYWYRQLPEEGLKFMVYLQKENIIDESGMPKERFSAEFPKEGPSILRIQQVVRGDSAAYFCASSPGRPLYFGEGSWLTVV.

The table lists this clonotype with a few counts. The chain has TRBV9 and TRBJ2-2; 8 bases match TRBD1. CDR1 is SGDLS, CDR2 YYNGEE, per germline. Losses at the gene ends were 4 bases for V and 6 bases for J; bases not matched to a gene: 8. The CDR3 has 15 amino acids. CDR3 sequence (DNA): TGTGCCAGCAGCCTGACAGGGGACGGCTCCGGGGAGCTGTTTTTT. Translation gives CASSLTGDGSGELFF. Full variable domain (missing parts from reference TRBV9 and TRBJ2-2): DSGVTQTPKHLITATGQRVTLRCSPRSGDLSVYWYQQSLDQGLQFLIQYYNGEERAKGNILERFSAQQFPDLHSELNLSSLELGDSALYFCASSLTGDGSGELFFGEGSRLTVL.

This clonotype was seen a few times. The rearrangement uses TRBV6-2 or TRBV6-3 and TRBJ1-1; D might be TRBD1 (5 bases). CDR1 MNHEY and CDR2 SVGEGT come from the germline V gene. V lost 4 bases to trimming and J lost 8 bases, with 14 bases between them. This CDR3 region has 13 residues. Here the CDR3 DNA reads TGTGCCAGCAGTTGGGGCGCCCCGGCGGAAGCTTTCTTT. It codes for CASSWGAPAEAFF.

The sample holds many counts of this clonotype. This chain uses TRBV7-2 with TRBJ1-5, with TRBD1 as a possible D gene (5 bases). The V and J ends lost 5 bases and 5 bases respectively, with 10 bases between them. The CDR3 loop spans 13 amino acids. Germline V gives CDR1 SGHTA, CDR2 FQGNSA. As DNA, the CDR3 is TGTGCCAGCAGCCACGACAGTTATCAGCCCCAGCATTTT. Its protein product is CASSHDSYQPQHF. Full variable domain (missing parts from reference TRBV7-2 and TRBJ1-5): GAGVSQSPSNKVTEKGKDVELRCDPISGHTALYWYRQSLGQGLEFLIYFQGNSAPDKSGLPSDRFSAERTGGSVSTLTIQRTQQEDSAVYLCASSHDSYQPQHFGDGTRLSIL.

The genes are TRBV20-1 and TRBJ1-1, with 8 positions matching TRBD1. The CDR3 loop spans 12 amino acids. Germline CDR1 is DFQATT and CDR2 is SNEGSKA (reference sequence). Unmatched junction bases numbered 4, after V lost 5 bases and J lost 5 bases. Written as DNA, the CDR3 is TGCAGTGCTGGCAGGGGGCGGACTGAAGCTTTCTTT. Translated, it gives CSAGRGRTEAFF.

This clonotype was counted at least ten times. The chain employs TRBV6-2 or TRBV6-3 and TRBJ1-4; 9 nucleotides match TRBD1. The CDR3 covers 15 residues. Germline values: CDR1 MNHEY, CDR2 SVGEGT. The trim removed 5 bases at V and 8 bases at J, leaving 9 bases unmatched. CDR3 DNA sequence: TGTGCCAGCAGTGAGACAGGGGGATGGTCGGAAAAACTGTTTTTT. It is translated as CASSETGGWSEKLFF.

V and J are TRBV15 and TRBJ2-1; D ambiguous. The CDR3 is made up of 13 amino acids. Trimming removed 0 bases from V and 5 bases from J, with 5 bases in between. CDR1 is LNHNV, CDR2 YYDKDF, per germline (reference sequence). Here the CDR3 DNA reads TGTGCCACCAGCAGAGATCGCAACAATGAGCAGTTCTTC. Translation gives CATSRDRNNEQFF.

Comments on this clonotype: A much more abundant neighbour one base away suggests this may be a read error. The chain uses TRBV29-1 and TRBJ2-1; D perhaps matches TRBD2 (5 bases). This CDR3 is 16 amino acids long. Trimming shortened V by 0 bases and J by 0 bases, and 12 bases separated the two germline ends. Germline-derived CDR1 and CDR2 are SQVTM and ANQGSEA. DNA for the CDR3: TGCAGCGTTGAAGATTGGGGAGCGAGCTCCTACAATGAGCAGTTCTTC. Translation: CSVEDWGASSYNEQFF.

This clonotype showed up just a few times. This sequence joins TRBV5-1 and TRBJ1-4, with unresolved D. CDR1 is SGHRS and CDR2 is YFSETQ in the germline V gene. The CDR3 is 14 residues long. V was pared by 4 bases and J by 3 bases, with 10 bases between. CDR3 nucleotides: TGCGCCAGCAGCCCCAGGCAGGCTAATGAAAAACTGTTTTTT. Amino acid sequence: CASSPRQANEKLFF.

The J gene is TRBJ1-5, the V gene TRBV6-5; no clear D. V lost 5 bases and J lost 2, with 10 bases in between. The CDR3 covers 14 residues. Looked up from germline, CDR1 is MNHEY and CDR2 is SVGAGI. CDR3 residues: CASSLQQGNQPQHF. CDR3 bases: TGTGCCAGCAGTCTTCAGCAGGGCAATCAGCCCCAGCATTTT.

The gene calls are TRBV6-5 and TRBJ1-2; D may be TRBD1 (6 bases). The germline gives CDR1 MNHEY, CDR2 SVGAGI. This CDR3 is 13 amino acids long. V was pared by 6 bases and J by 6 bases, with 14 bases between. The CDR3 DNA is TGTGCCAGCAGGGTCCAGGGGATGGATGGCTACACCTTC. This encodes CASRVQGMDGYTF.

This clonotype has a count of ten or more. The rearrangement joins TRBV11-2 to TRBJ1-2, with no clear D. The CDR3 length is 13 residues. The V gene lost 0 bases and the J gene lost 7 bases, with 9 bases spanning the gap. From germline, CDR1 is SGHAT and CDR2 FQNNGV. In DNA form, the CDR3 reads TGTGCCAGCAGCTTAGACAGAGTGGGTGGCTACACCTTC. Amino acid sequence: CASSLDRVGGYTF. Variable domain in full (rest from reference TRBV11-2 and TRBJ1-2): EAGVAQSPRYKIIEKRQSVAFWCNPISGHATLYWYQQILGQGPKLLIQFQNNGVVDDSQLPKDRFSAERLKGVDSTLKIQPAKLEDSAVYLCASSLDRVGGYTFGSGTRLTVV.

The chain couples TRBV3-1 to TRBJ1-6; D may be TRBD1 (5 bases). This CDR3 has 15 amino acids. V was pared by 2 bases and J by 7 bases, with 12 bases between. Germline CDR1 is LGHDT and CDR2 is YNNKEL (reference sequence). The CDR3 sequence: CASSQFRGLNSPLHF. The CDR3, as DNA: TGTGCCAGCAGCCAATTTAGGGGATTGAATTCACCCCTCCACTTT.

The chain carries TRBV5-1 and TRBJ2-3, with 13 nucleotides matching TRBD2. Losses at the gene ends were 4 bases for V and 6 bases for J; bases not matched to a gene: 14. Germline values: CDR1 SGHRS, CDR2 YFSETQ. CDR3 length: 18 residues. This CDR3 is CASSISPGLAGRPDTQYF. The CDR3 DNA reads as TGCGCCAGCAGCATCAGCCCGGGACTAGCGGGGCGCCCGGATACGCAGTATTTT.

This clonotype came up a few times. J is TRBJ2-2 and V is TRBV7-2, with D hard to call. The germline V and J ends were trimmed by 5 bases and 8 bases, with 15 bases remaining between them. The CDR3 has 14 residues. From germline, CDR1 is SGHTA and CDR2 FQGNSA. The CDR3 DNA reads TGTGCCAGCAGCCCGGGCCGAGTTTCTGGGGAGCTGTTTTTT. The encoded protein is CASSPGRVSGELFF.

This chain connects TRBV12-3 or TRBV12-4 to TRBJ2-7; weak D call: TRBD1 (6 bases). The V end was cut by 2 bases, the J end by 0 bases, with 8 bases between. CDR3 length equals 14 residues. CDR3 DNA: TGTGCCAGCAGTTTAAGGACAGTCTCCTACGAGCAGTACTTC. Protein: CASSLRTVSYEQYF.

V gene TRBV5-1 combines with J gene TRBJ2-2; D remains ambiguous. CDR1 is SGHRS, CDR2 YFSETQ, per germline. V was pared by 1 base and J by 5 bases, with 9 bases between. The CDR3 sequence is 14 residues long. CDR3 protein: CASSLIRSTGELFF. CDR3 DNA: TGCGCCAGCAGCTTGATTCGCTCGACCGGGGAGCTGTTTTTT.

The CDR3 nucleotides are TGTGCCAGCAGTGTTCTAGGGGGCAACAGTGAGCAGTTCTTC. It translates to CASSVLGGNSEQFF. The chain is built from TRBV2 and TRBJ2-1; 7 nucleotides agree with TRBD1. The length of the CDR3 is 14 residues. Germline V gives CDR1 SNHLY, CDR2 FYNNEI. V trimming: 4 bases; J trimming: 9 bases; junction bases outside the gene matches: 9.

This clonotype came up a few times. The CDR3 region has the DNA TGCAGCGTTGAATTGATAGCCCTTAGCACAGATACGCAGTATTTT. Translated: CSVELIALSTDTQYF. J is TRBJ2-3 and V is TRBV29-1; D gene ambiguous. This CDR3 comprises 15 residues. The germline gives CDR1 SQVTM, CDR2 ANQGSEA. The V and J ends lost 2 bases and 0 bases respectively, with 12 bases between them.